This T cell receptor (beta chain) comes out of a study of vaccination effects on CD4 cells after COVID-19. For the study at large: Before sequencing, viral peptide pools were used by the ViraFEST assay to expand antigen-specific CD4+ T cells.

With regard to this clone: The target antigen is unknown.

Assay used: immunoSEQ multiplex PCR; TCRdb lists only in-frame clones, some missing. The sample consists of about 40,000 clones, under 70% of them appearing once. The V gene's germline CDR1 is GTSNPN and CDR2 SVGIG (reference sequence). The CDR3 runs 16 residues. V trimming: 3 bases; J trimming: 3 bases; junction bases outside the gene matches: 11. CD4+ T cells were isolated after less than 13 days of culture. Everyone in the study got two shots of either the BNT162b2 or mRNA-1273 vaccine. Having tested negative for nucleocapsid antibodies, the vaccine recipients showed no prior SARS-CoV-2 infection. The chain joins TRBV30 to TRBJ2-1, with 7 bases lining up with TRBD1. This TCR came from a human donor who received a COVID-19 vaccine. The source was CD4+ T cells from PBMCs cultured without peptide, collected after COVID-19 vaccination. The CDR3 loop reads CAWRAAGTAGYNEQFF. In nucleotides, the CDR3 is TGTGCCTGGAGAGCGGCCGGGACAGCCGGCTACAATGAGCAGTTCTTC.